A single sample gave rise to the 14 T cell receptor beta chains below, sequenced in a study of cytomegalovirus exposure and HLA in healthy donors. Primers included in the PCR were 60 Vbeta and 13 Jbeta primers. Method: immunoSEQ multiplex PCR; TCRdb's copy keeps in-frame clones and lacks some. This sample has 210,000 or so clones, with approximately 81% found just once. The sample taken for sequencing was PBMCs. The receptors come from a girl aged 2 to 10 in good health and CMV-seronegative.

This chain connects TRBV18 to TRBJ2-7; 11 bases map to TRBD2. V dropped 0 bases and J dropped 2; count of bases not matched to a gene: 6. This CDR3 comprises 17 residues. From germline, CDR1 is KGHSH and CDR2 LQKENI. CDR3 DNA sequence: TGTGCCAGCTCACCACCTGGACTAGCGGGTAACACCTACGAGCAGTACTTC. It codes for CASSPPGLAGNTYEQYF.

This clone was found a few times. The chain has TRBV7-2 and TRBJ1-1; TRBD1 is a possible D gene (5 bases). Trimming took 0 bases from V and 1 from J, leaving 9 bases between them. CDR3 size: 15 residues. Germline-derived CDR1 and CDR2 are SGHTA and FQGNSA. The DNA of the CDR3 is TGTGCCAGCAGCTTAGCTCACAGGAGGAACACTGAAGCTTTCTTT. It specifies CASSLAHRRNTEAFF.

The V gene is TRBV9, the J gene TRBJ1-1, with 10 bases identical to TRBD1. Germline V gene lookup returns CDR1 SGDLS and CDR2 YYNGEE. CDR3 length: 13 residues. V trimming: 4 bases; J trimming: 10 bases; junction bases outside the gene matches: 7. CDR3 amino acids: CASSRGTGAGAFF. CDR3 bases: TGTGCCAGCAGCCGTGGGACAGGGGCCGGAGCTTTCTTT.

The gene calls are TRBV5-1 and TRBJ1-1; D unresolved. V dropped 3 bases and J dropped 0 bases, with 9 bases sitting between them. This CDR3 region has 14 residues. From germline, CDR1 is SGHRS and CDR2 YFSETQ. The CDR3 spells CASSSVTLNTEAFF. The CDR3 bases are TGCGCCAGCAGCTCGGTGACTTTGAACACTGAAGCTTTCTTT.

The rearrangement links TRBV19 to TRBJ2-2, with TRBD2 matching over 10 bases. CDR1 LNHDA and CDR2 SQIVND come from the germline V gene (reference sequence). This CDR3 has 16 amino acids. V lost 6 bases, J lost 4 bases, and 8 bases stayed unmatched. The CDR3 here is CASSEAGGPVTGELFF. The CDR3 DNA follows: TGTGCCAGTAGCGAAGCGGGGGGGCCTGTCACCGGGGAGCTGTTTTTT.

The chain has TRBV6-1 and TRBJ1-1, with D possibly TRBD1 on 6 matching bases. The V end lost 3 bases, the J end lost 0 bases, and 11 bases lay between the germline ends. The germline gives CDR1 MNHNS, CDR2 SASEGT. The CDR3 extends over 15 amino acids. As DNA, the CDR3 is TGTGCCAGCAGTGAGTGGGACAACTTGAACACTGAAGCTTTCTTT. It translates to CASSEWDNLNTEAFF.

The genes are TRBV19 and TRBJ1-4, with D perhaps matching TRBD1 (5 bases). CDR1 LNHDA and CDR2 SQIVND come from the germline V gene (reference sequence). The CDR3 loop spans 13 amino acids. Between the trimmed V and J ends, which lost 6 bases and 4 bases, there was a span of 9 bases. The CDR3 loop reads CASRDSDNEKLFF. The CDR3 DNA reads TGTGCCAGTAGAGACAGCGATAATGAAAAACTGTTTTTT.

The chain recombines TRBV30 with TRBJ1-5; D unclear. There are 16 residues in the CDR3. CDR1 GTSNPN and CDR2 SVGIG come from the germline V gene (reference sequence). V was clipped by 0 bases and J by 2 bases, with 14 bases between them. The CDR3 bases are TGTGCCTGGAGTGTGGGCTCGAAGATTGGCAATCAGCCCCAGCATTTT. Translation: CAWSVGSKIGNQPQHF.

The chain couples TRBV29-1 to TRBJ2-1, with 9 nucleotides matching TRBD1. From germline, CDR1 is SQVTM and CDR2 ANQGSEA. This CDR3 region has 12 residues. The V segment lost 3 bases and the J segment 9 bases; nucleotides outside the gene matches: 3. The CDR3 DNA reads as TGCAGCGTTGAGGGACAGGGAATTGAGCAGTTCTTC. It codes for CSVEGQGIEQFF.

The chain couples TRBV27 to TRBJ1-5; no definite D call. The CDR3 runs 16 residues. The V gene lost 2 bases and the J gene lost 2 bases, with 13 bases spanning the gap. CDR1 and CDR2 (germline): MNHEY, SMNVEV (reference sequence). CDR3 DNA: TGTGCCAGCAGTTTAGATAGCCATCGGGGCAATCAGCCCCAGCATTTT. Its protein product is CASSLDSHRGNQPQHF.

This sequence joins TRBV6-5 and TRBJ2-7; D is unclear. The V gene lost 2 bases and the J gene lost 2 bases, with 10 bases spanning the gap. The CDR3 is 14 residues long. The germline gives CDR1 MNHEY, CDR2 SVGAGI. Here the CDR3 reads CASSYGGRTYEQYF. In DNA, the CDR3 is TGTGCCAGCAGTTACGGTGGCAGAACCTACGAGCAGTACTTC.

The chain recombines TRBV7-9 with TRBJ2-7; 9 positions match TRBD1. CDR3 length equals 14 residues. V trimming: 5 bases; J trimming: 2 bases; junction bases outside the gene matches: 4. The germline CDR1 and CDR2 sequences are SEHNR and FQNEAQ (reference sequence). The CDR3 reads CASSIDRGAYEQYF. The CDR3 region has the DNA TGTGCCAGCAGCATAGACAGGGGGGCCTACGAGCAGTACTTC.

The table lists this clone with a count of one. The chain recombines TRBV10-1 with TRBJ2-1, with TRBD2 matching 8 bases. The CDR3 extends over 15 amino acids. The V segment lost 5 bases and the J segment 0 bases; nucleotides outside the gene matches: 3. The germline V gene has CDR1 WNHNN and CDR2 SYGVQD (reference sequence). The CDR3 here is CASSPGTSSYNEQFF. In nucleotides, the CDR3 is TGCGCCAGCAGTCCCGGGACTAGCTCCTACAATGAGCAGTTCTTC.

This clone has a single count. The rearrangement links TRBV5-1 to TRBJ1-5; TRBD1 is a possible D gene (6 bases). Trimming took 0 bases from V and 0 from J, leaving 16 bases between them. Looked up from germline, CDR1 is SGHRS and CDR2 is YFSETQ. The CDR3 spans 18 residues. In DNA, the CDR3 is TGCGCCAGCAGCTTGGGGCCCAGGACAGCCTATAGCAATCAGCCCCAGCATTTT. It codes for CASSLGPRTAYSNQPQHF.